This TCR beta chain comes out of a study of OX40 agonist ivuxolimab in advanced cancers. In the study overall: Among those treated, three patients had partial responses, one with hepatocellular carcinoma and two with cutaneous melanoma.

Regarding the study as a whole: Nonresponders included some who also had low normalized T-cell clonal expansion.

Patients with a history of autoimmune disease or on systemic immunosuppression were excluded. Samples were taken at baseline and on day 1 of cycles 4 and 7. Concerning this clone itself: Its antigen is unidentified.

The assay was immunoSEQ multiplex PCR, and TCRdb's table has in-frame clones only and misses some. Of some 59,000 clones in the sample, around 89% were seen once. The CDR3 contains 15 residues. V was pared by 7 bases and J by 0 bases, with 8 bases of the junction left unmatched. The germline gives CDR1 MNHNS, CDR2 SASEGT. The rearrangement uses TRBV6-1 and TRBJ2-5, with 7 bases fitting TRBD2. The starting material was CD4+ or CD8+ T cells sorted from blood, obtained in a trial of the OX40 agonist ivuxolimab. The receptor was derived from an adult with an advanced solid tumor such as melanoma, head and neck, liver or kidney cancer. CDR3 nucleotide sequence: TGTGCCAGCAAGCGGGCTAGCGGAAACCAAGAGACCCAGTACTTC. It codes for CASKRASGNQETQYF.